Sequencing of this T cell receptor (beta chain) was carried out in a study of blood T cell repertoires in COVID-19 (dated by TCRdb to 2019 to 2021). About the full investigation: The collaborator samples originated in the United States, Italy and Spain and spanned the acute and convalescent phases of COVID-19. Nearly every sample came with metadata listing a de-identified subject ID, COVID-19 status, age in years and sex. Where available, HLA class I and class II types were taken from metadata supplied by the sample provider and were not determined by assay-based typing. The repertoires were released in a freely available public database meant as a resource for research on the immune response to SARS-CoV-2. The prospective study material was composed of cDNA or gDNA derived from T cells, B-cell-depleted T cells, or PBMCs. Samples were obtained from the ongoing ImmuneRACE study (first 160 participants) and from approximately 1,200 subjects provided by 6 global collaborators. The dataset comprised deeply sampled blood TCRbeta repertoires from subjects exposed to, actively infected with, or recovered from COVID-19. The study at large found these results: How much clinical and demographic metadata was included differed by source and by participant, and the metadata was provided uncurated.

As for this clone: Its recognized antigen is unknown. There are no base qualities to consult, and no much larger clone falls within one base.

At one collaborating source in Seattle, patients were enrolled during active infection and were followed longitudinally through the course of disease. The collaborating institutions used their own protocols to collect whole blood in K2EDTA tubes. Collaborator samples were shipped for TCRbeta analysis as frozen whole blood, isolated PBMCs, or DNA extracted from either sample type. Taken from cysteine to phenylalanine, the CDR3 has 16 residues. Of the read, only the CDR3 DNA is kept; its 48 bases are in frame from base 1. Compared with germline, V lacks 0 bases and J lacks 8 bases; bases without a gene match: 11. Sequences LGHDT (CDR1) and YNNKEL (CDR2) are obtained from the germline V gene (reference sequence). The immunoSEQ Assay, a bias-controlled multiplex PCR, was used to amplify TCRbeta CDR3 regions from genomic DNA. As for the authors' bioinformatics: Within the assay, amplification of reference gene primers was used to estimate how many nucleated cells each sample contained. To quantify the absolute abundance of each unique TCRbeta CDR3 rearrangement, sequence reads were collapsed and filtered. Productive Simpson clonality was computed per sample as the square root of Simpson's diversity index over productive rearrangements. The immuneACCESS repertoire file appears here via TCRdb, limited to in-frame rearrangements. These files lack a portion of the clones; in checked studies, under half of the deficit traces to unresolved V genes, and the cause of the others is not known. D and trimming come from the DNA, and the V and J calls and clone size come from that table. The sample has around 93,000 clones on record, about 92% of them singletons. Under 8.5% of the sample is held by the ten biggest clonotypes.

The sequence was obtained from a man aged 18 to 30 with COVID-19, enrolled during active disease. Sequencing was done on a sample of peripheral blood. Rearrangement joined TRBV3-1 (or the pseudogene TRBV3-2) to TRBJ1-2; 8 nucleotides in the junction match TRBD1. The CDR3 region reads CASSQEIQGVVEGYTF. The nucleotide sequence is TGTGCCAGCAGCCAAGAAATACAGGGGGTGGTCGAGGGCTACACCTTC.